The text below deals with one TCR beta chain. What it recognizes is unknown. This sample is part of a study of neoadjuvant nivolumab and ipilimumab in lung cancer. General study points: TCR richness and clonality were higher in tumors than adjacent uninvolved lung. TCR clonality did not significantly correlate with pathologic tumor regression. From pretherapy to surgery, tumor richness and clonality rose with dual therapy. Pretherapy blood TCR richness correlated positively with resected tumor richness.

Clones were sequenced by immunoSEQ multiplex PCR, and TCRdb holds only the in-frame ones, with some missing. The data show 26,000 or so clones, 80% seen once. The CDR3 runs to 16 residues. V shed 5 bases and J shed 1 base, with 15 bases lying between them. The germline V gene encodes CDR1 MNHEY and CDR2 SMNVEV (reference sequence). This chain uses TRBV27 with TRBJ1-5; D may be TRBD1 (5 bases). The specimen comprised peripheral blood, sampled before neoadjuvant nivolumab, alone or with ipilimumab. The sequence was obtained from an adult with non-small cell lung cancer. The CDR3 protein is CASSPSRDSSNQPQHF. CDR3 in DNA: TGTGCCAGCAGTCCGAGCCGGGACTCGAGCAATCAGCCCCAGCATTTT.